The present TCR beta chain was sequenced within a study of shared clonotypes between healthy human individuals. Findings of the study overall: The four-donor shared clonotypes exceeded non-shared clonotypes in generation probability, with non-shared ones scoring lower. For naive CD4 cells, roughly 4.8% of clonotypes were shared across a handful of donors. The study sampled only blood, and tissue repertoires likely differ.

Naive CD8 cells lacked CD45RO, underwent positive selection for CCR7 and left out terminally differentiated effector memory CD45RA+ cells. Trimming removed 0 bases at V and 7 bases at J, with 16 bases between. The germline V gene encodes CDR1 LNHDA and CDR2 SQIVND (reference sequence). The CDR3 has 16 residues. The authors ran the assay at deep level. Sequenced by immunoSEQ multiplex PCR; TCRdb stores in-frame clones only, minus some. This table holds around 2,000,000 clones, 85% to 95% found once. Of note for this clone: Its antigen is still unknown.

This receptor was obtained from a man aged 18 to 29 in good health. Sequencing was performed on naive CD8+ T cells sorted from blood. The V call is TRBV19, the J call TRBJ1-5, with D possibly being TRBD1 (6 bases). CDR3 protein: CASSIDGVTGKQPQHF. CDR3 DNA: TGTGCCAGTAGTATAGACGGAGTTACAGGGAAACAGCCCCAGCATTTT.